The present entry profiles one T cell receptor (beta chain) with its context. This specimen comes from a study of CD8 T cells in ankylosing spondylitis. In TCRdb, the 5' RACE reads were re-called with MiXCR into one record per CDR3 protein. The repertoire holds some 150,000 distinct CDR3 sequences, with roughly 10% as singletons. Per the germline V gene, CDR1 is LNHDA and CDR2 is SQIVND (reference sequence). This CDR3 region has 15 residues. V gave up 3 bases and J gave up 3 bases, with 14 bases separating them. This TCR came from a female donor with ankylosing spondylitis or in good health (not recorded which). The rearrangement joins TRBV19 to TRBJ2-5; the D gene could be TRBD1 or TRBD2 (5 bases each). The sequenced material came from blood, either unsorted or a sorted T cell fraction (not recorded which). The CDR3 DNA reads as TGTGCCAGTAGTATTTTGGGGCAGGGAGAAGAGACCCAGTACTTC. Translation: CASSILGQGEETQYF.